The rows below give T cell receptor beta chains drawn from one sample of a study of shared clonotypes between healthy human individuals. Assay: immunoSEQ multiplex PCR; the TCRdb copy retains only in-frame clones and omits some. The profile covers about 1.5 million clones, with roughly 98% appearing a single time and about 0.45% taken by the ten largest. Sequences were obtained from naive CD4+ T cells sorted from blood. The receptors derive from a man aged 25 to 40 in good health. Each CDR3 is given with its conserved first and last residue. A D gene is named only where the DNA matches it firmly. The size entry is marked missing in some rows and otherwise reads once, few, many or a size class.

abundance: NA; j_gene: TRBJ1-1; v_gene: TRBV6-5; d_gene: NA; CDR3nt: TGTGCCAGCAGGACGGACTCACAGAAGAACACTGAAGCTTTCTTT; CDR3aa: CASRTDSQKNTEAFF
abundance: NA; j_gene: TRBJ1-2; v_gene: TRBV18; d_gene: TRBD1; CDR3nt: TGTGCCAGCTCACGGACAGGGGGCAGGTATGGCTACACCTTC; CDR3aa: CASSRTGGRYGYTF
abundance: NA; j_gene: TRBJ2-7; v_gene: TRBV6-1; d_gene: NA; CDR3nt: TGTGCCAGCAGTGCCTCTAGCTTTTCCGACGAGCAGTACTTC; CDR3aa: CASSASSFSDEQYF
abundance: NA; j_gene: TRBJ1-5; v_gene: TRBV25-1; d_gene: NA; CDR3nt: TGTGCCAGCAGGGACAGAGAGAATCAGCCCCAGCATTTT; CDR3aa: CASRDRENQPQHF
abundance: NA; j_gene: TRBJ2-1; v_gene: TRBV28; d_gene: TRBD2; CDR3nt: TGTGCCAGCAGTAGTCCCCCAGGACTAGCGGGGAATGAGCAGTTCTTC; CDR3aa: CASSSPPGLAGNEQFF
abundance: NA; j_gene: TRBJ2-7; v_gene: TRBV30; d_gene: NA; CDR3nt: TGTGCCTGGAGTGGACTAGGTTCGGGGGAGCAGTACTTC; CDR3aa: CAWSGLGSGEQYF
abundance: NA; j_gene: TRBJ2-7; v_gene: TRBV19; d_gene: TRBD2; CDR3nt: TGTGCCAGTAGCCTACTAGCGGGAGTCGCCGAGCAGTACTTC; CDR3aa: CASSLLAGVAEQYF
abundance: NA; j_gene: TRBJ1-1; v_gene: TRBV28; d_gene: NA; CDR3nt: TGTGCCAGCAGTGTCAGGCACATGAACACTGAAGCTTTCTTT; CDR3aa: CASSVRHMNTEAFF
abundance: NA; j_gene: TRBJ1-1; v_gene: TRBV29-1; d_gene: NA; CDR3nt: TGCAGCGTTGGTTCGGGAAACACTGAAGCTTTCTTT; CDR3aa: CSVGSGNTEAFF
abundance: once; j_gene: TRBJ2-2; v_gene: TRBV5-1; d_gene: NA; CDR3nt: TGCGCCAGCCGAGGGGAGGGACAGGCGAACACCGGGGAGCTGTTTTTT; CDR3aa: CASRGEGQANTGELFF
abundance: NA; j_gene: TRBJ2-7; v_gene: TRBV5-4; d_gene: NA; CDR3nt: TGTGCCAGCAGCTTGTATTCAGGGGAAGTCTCCTACGAGCAGTACTTC; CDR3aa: CASSLYSGEVSYEQYF
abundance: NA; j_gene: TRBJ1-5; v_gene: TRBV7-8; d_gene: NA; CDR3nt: TGTGCCAGCAGCTCGCAGGGGCGAGGCAATCAGCCCCAGCATTTT; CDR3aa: CASSSQGRGNQPQHF
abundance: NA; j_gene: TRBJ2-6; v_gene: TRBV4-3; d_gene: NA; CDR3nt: TGCGCCAGCAGCCAACGGGCAGATGCACACTCTGGGGCCAACGTCCTGACTTTC; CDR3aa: CASSQRADAHSGANVLTF
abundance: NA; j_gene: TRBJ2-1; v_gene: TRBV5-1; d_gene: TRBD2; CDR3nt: TGCGCCAGCAGCTTCCCAGCGGGAGTGTACAATGAGCAGTTCTTC; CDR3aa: CASSFPAGVYNEQFF
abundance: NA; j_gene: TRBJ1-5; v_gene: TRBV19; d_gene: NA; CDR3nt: TGTGCCAGTAGTATGTTGGTTGGGCAAACGGGGTATCAGCCCCAGCATTTT; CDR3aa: CASSMLVGQTGYQPQHF
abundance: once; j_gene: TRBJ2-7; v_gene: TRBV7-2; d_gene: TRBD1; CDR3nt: TGTGCCAGCAGCTTAACAACCTCAGGGGGTTGGCAGTACTTC; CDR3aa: CASSLTTSGGWQYF
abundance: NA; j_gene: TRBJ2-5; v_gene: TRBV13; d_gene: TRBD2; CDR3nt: TGTGCCAGCAGCTCACGGACTAGCGGGAAGAAGAGGGAGACCCAGTACTTC; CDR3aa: CASSSRTSGKKRETQYF
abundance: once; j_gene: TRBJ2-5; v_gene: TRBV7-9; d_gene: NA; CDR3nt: TGTGCCAGCAGCACGAACAGGGATGGGGAGACCCAGTACTTC; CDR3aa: CASSTNRDGETQYF
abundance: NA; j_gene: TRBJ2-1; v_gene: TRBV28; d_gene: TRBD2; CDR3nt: TGTGCCAGCACAACTGCGGGCGGGAGGGCCAGTAATGAGCAGTTCTTC; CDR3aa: CASTTAGGRASNEQFF
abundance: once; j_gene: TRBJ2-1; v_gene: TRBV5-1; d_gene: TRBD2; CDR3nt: TGCGCCAGCAGCTTGGCTAGCGGCACCTACAATGAGCAGTTCTTC; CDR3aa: CASSLASGTYNEQFF
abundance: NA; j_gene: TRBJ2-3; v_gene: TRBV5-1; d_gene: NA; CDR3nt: TGCGCCAGCAGCTCCTACTGGACGGATACGCAGTATTTT; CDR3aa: CASSSYWTDTQYF
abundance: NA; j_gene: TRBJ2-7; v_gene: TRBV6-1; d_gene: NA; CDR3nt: TGTGCCAACCGGGGCCCCAGCTCCTACGAGCAGTACTTC; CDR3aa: CANRGPSSYEQYF
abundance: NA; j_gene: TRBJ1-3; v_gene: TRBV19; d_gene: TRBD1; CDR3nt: TGTGCCAGTAGGGACAGGGCGAGCGCTGGAAACACCATATATTTT; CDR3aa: CASRDRASAGNTIYF
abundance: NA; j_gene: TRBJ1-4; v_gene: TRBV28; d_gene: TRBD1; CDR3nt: TGTGCCAGCAGTCCCTCGGGACAGGGCACCGAAAAACTGTTTTTT; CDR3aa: CASSPSGQGTEKLFF
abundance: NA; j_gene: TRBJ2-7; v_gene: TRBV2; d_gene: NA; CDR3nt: TGTGCCAGCGGCAGCGAGACGGGTTCCTACGAGCAGTACTTC; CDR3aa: CASGSETGSYEQYF
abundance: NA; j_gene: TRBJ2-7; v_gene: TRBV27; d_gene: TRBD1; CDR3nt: TGTGCCAGCAGCGCGACAGGGGGCTACGAGCAGTACTTC; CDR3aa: CASSATGGYEQYF
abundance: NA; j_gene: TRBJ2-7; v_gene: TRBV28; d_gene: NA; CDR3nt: TGTGCCAGCAGTTCAACCCTCAGCTACGAGCAGTACTTC; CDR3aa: CASSSTLSYEQYF
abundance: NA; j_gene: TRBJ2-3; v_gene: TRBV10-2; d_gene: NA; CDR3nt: TGCGCCAGCAGTGAAAGCACGGCGCAGTATTTT; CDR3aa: CASSESTAQYF
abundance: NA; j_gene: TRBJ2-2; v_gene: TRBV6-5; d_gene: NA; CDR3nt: TGTGCCAGCAGGGGGGACTTGTCCGCCGGGGAGCTGTTTTTT; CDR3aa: CASRGDLSAGELFF